A single sample gave rise to the 17 T cell receptor beta chains below, sequenced in a study of blood T cell repertoires in COVID-19. Only in-frame clones appear in the TCRdb table, and some are missing; sequencing was by immunoSEQ multiplex PCR. The profile shows fewer than 500,000 clones, over 75% of them singletons. The specimen was PBMCs or T cells enriched from blood (not recorded which). These receptors were taken from a man aged 30 to 45 who had recovered from COVID-19.

V and J are TRBV7-2 and TRBJ2-2, with 8 nucleotides matching TRBD2. CDR1 SGHTA and CDR2 FQGNSA come from the germline V gene. This CDR3 has 16 amino acids. Trimming took 2 bases from V and 0 from J; bases not matched to a gene: 2. The CDR3 loop reads CASSLLAGSNTGELFF. Written as DNA, the CDR3 is TGTGCCAGCAGCTTACTAGCGGGCTCGAACACCGGGGAGCTGTTTTTT.

J is TRBJ2-1 and V is TRBV24-1; D remains ambiguous. The CDR3 has 13 amino acids. Germline V gene sequence: CDR1 KGHDR, CDR2 SFDVKD. Trimming stripped 3 bases from V and 6 bases from J, with 8 bases between. This CDR3 is CATSDAPGNEQFF. In DNA, the CDR3 is TGTGCCACCAGTGATGCCCCAGGCAATGAGCAGTTCTTC.

The chain carries TRBV18 and TRBJ2-7; 10 bases line up with TRBD2. The CDR3 is made up of 15 amino acids. Germline V gives CDR1 KGHSH, CDR2 LQKENI. Trimming removed 3 bases from V and 3 bases from J; junction bases left unmatched: 5. The CDR3 loop is CASSPSSSGSYEQYF. Written as DNA, the CDR3 is TGTGCCAGCTCACCGTCATCTAGCGGGAGCTACGAGCAGTACTTC.

In its sample, this clone was seen once. The V and J genes are TRBV10-1 and TRBJ1-1; 8 nucleotides align to TRBD1. The CDR3 is made up of 14 amino acids. V lost 8 bases, J lost 5 bases, and 10 bases stayed unmatched. CDR1 is WNHNN, CDR2 SYGVQD, per germline (reference sequence). The CDR3 is CASATGQGATEAFF. DNA for the CDR3: TGCGCCAGCGCGACCGGACAGGGCGCAACTGAAGCTTTCTTT.

This clone has just one count. Other DNA sequences from this sample encode an identical CDR3 as well. This chain joins TRBV28 and TRBJ1-2; a weak D match, TRBD1 (6 bases). CDR3 length equals 14 residues. Germline V gives CDR1 MDHEN, CDR2 SYDVKM. Trimming shortened V by 4 bases and J by 2 bases, and 11 bases separated the two germline ends. CDR3 in amino acids: CASSSPQGNYGYTF. The CDR3 DNA reads as TGTGCCAGCAGTTCCCCCCAGGGGAACTATGGCTACACCTTC.

The chain employs TRBV7-9 and TRBJ2-6, with D uncertain. Germline loops: CDR1 SEHNR, CDR2 FQNEAQ (reference sequence). The CDR3 runs 15 residues. V was pared by 3 bases and J by 2 bases, with 8 bases between. The CDR3 reads CASSFPVPGANVLTF. CDR3 nucleotides: TGTGCCAGCAGCTTCCCGGTTCCTGGGGCCAACGTCCTGACTTTC.

The gene calls are TRBV6-5 and TRBJ1-5, with a possible D match to TRBD1 (6 bases). The length of the CDR3 is 14 residues. The germline V and J ends were trimmed by 6 bases and 3 bases, with 12 bases remaining between them. Germline CDR1 and CDR2: MNHEY and SVGAGI. In nucleotides, the CDR3 is TGTGCCAGCAGCCAGGGACAATCCAATCAGCCCCAGCATTTT. This gives the protein CASSQGQSNQPQHF.

The chain has TRBV6-5 and TRBJ1-1; tentatively, D is TRBD1 (6 bases). V lost 8 bases and J lost 8, with 12 bases in between. This CDR3 is built from 11 residues. Germline CDR1 is MNHEY and CDR2 is SVGAGI. The CDR3 sequence is CASAWGREAFF. The CDR3 DNA reads as TGTGCCAGCGCCTGGGGGCGCGAAGCTTTCTTT.

This clone has just a few counts. The chain recombines TRBV5-1 with TRBJ2-2, with 7 bases fitting TRBD1. The germline V gene has CDR1 SGHRS and CDR2 YFSETQ. V lost 0 bases and J lost 6; bases outside the gene matches: 5. CDR3 length: 15 amino acids. CDR3 region: CASSLGDRGSGELFF. The CDR3 DNA follows: TGCGCCAGCAGCTTGGGGGACAGAGGCTCCGGGGAGCTGTTTTTT.

This clone has a single count. The chain links TRBV25-1 to TRBJ2-7, with TRBD2 matching 11 bases. This CDR3 comprises 18 residues. V lost 1 base, J lost 2 bases, and 10 bases stayed unmatched. Germline-derived CDR1 and CDR2 are MGHDK and SYGVNS. The CDR3 region has the DNA TGTGCCAGCAGTGAATTCGTCGGGTCTAGCGGGAGGCCCTACGAGCAGTACTTC. Amino acids: CASSEFVGSSGRPYEQYF.

In its sample, this clone was seen a few times. V usage is TRBV3-1 (or the pseudogene TRBV3-2) and J usage is TRBJ2-7, with D possibly being TRBD1 (5 bases). This CDR3 is built from 14 residues. Germline V gene sequence: CDR1 LGHDT, CDR2 YNNKEL (reference sequence). V was cut by 2 bases and J by 1 base, with 9 bases left in between. CDR3 in DNA: TGTGCCAGCAGCCAACAGACAGTATCCTACGAGCAGTACTTC. It encodes CASSQQTVSYEQYF.

This chain links TRBV29-1 with TRBJ2-7, with 9 positions matching TRBD1. The CDR3 sequence is 12 residues long. The J segment lost 6 bases and the V segment lost 4 bases, leaving 4 bases of the junction unmatched. Germline V gene lookup returns CDR1 SQVTM and CDR2 ANQGSEA. In DNA, the CDR3 is TGCAGCGTTGTTGTGACAGGGGGCGAGCAGTACTTC. Translating it yields CSVVVTGGEQYF.

V usage is TRBV5-1 and J usage is TRBJ1-6; D is undetermined. The CDR3 contains 14 residues. Germline V gene data show CDR1 as SGHRS and CDR2 as YFSETQ. Trimming took off 0 bases at V and 5 bases at J, with 6 bases between the two ends. The CDR3 sequence is CASSLETNNSPLHF. CDR3 nucleotide sequence: TGCGCCAGCAGCTTGGAGACAAATAATTCACCCCTCCACTTT. Full variable domain (remainder filled in from reference TRBV5-1 and TRBJ1-6): KAGVTQTPRYLIKTRGQQVTLSCSPISGHRSVSWYQQTPGQGLQFLFEYFSETQRNKGNFPGRFSGRQFSNSRSEMNVSTLELGDSALYLCASSLETNNSPLHFGNGTRLTVT.

This clone was detected a few times. The V and J genes are TRBV18 and TRBJ1-2, with D tentatively TRBD1 (6 bases). Trimming left V 6 bases short and J 8 bases short, with 19 bases between. CDR3 size: 14 residues. CDR1 is KGHSH and CDR2 is LQKENI in the germline V gene. The chain's CDR3 is CASSTDRQTGGYTF. CDR3 nucleotide sequence: TGTGCCAGCTCTACCGACAGGCAAACGGGCGGCTACACCTTC.

CDR3 DNA sequence: TGTGCCAGCAGCCACCGACTAGCCACAGATACGCAGTATTTT. Encoded protein: CASSHRLATDTQYF. The rearrangement uses TRBV3-1 (or the pseudogene TRBV3-2) and TRBJ2-3, with TRBD2 matching over 7 bases. J was trimmed by 2 bases and V by 3 bases; bases with no gene match: 2. There are 14 residues in the CDR3. CDR1 is LGHDT and CDR2 is YNNKEL in the germline V gene (reference sequence).

The rearrangement links TRBV5-1 to TRBJ1-5, with a weak D call TRBD1 (6 bases). CDR3 length: 18 residues. Germline CDR1 reads SGHRS; CDR2 reads YFSETQ. The V and J ends lost 1 base and 5 bases respectively, with 22 bases between them. The CDR3 nucleotides are TGCGCCAGCAGCTTGCCCGAACCCCGGGGGGCTGGAGATCAGCCCCAGCATTTT. Amino acid sequence: CASSLPEPRGAGDQPQHF. Full variable domain (missing parts from reference TRBV5-1 and TRBJ1-5): KAGVTQTPRYLIKTRGQQVTLSCSPISGHRSVSWYQQTPGQGLQFLFEYFSETQRNKGNFPGRFSGRQFSNSRSEMNVSTLELGDSALYLCASSLPEPRGAGDQPQHFGDGTRLSIL.

The V gene is TRBV5-1, the J gene TRBJ1-2; the match to TRBD1 covers 9 bases. The CDR3 is 14 residues long. CDR1 is SGHRS, CDR2 YFSETQ, per germline. Germline trimming cut 2 bases from V and 8 bases from J; bases unmatched to any gene: 7. As DNA, the CDR3 is TGCGCCAGCAGCTTACGACAGGGGGGAATGGGCTACACCTTC. Amino acid sequence: CASSLRQGGMGYTF.